These 22 T cell receptor beta chains originate from one sample sequenced in a study of technical replicates of blood from a handful of donors. Only in-frame clones appear in the TCRdb table, and some are missing; sequencing was by immunoSEQ multiplex PCR. The profile shows approximately 79,000 clones, 97% of them singletons. Sequencing was performed on T cells isolated from PBMCs. Every receptor here comes from a human donor in good health.

This clone was counted once. The CDR3 DNA follows: TGTGCCAGCAGTTCCATGGGCAGGGGGATCGGGGAGCTGTTTTTT. This gives the protein CASSSMGRGIGELFF. V is TRBV28 and J is TRBJ2-2, with TRBD1 matching over 7 bases. Germline CDR1 reads MDHEN; CDR2 reads SYDVKM. V shed 4 bases, J shed 7 bases, and the junction held 9 bases outside the gene matches. This CDR3 region has 15 residues.

The chain has TRBV6-5 and TRBJ1-5; 8 nucleotides match TRBD1. Germline-derived CDR1 and CDR2 are MNHEY and SVGAGI. This CDR3 region has 14 residues. The J segment lost 5 bases and the V segment lost 4 bases, leaving 4 bases of the junction unmatched. CDR3 region: CASSLDREDQPQHF. The CDR3 DNA sequence: TGTGCCAGCAGTTTGGACAGGGAAGATCAGCCCCAGCATTTT.

This chain connects TRBV6-5 to TRBJ2-3; D is possibly TRBD2 (5 bases). The CDR3 runs 16 residues. The ends were cut back, 2 bases at V and 0 bases at J, with 12 bases in the middle. Germline CDR1 and CDR2: MNHEY and SVGAGI. In DNA, the CDR3 is TGTGCCAGCAGTTACACTAGATATCTCAGCACAGATACGCAGTATTTT. It is translated as CASSYTRYLSTDTQYF.

The rearrangement joins TRBV2 to TRBJ2-2, with D possibly TRBD1 on 5 matching bases. The germline V gene has CDR1 SNHLY and CDR2 FYNNEI. The CDR3 runs to 14 residues. The V gene lost 7 bases and the J gene lost 0 bases, with 9 bases spanning the gap. The DNA for the CDR3 is TGTGCCAGCAAAGGGGCCTCGAACACCGGGGAGCTGTTTTTT. Translated: CASKGASNTGELFF.

The gene calls are TRBV23-1 and TRBJ2-7; 8 bases match TRBD1. TRBV23-1 is known as an ORF, though its function is uncertain. CDR3 size: 15 residues. V lost 8 bases to trimming and J lost 2 bases; unmatched junction nucleotides: 11. The DNA of the CDR3 is TGCGCCAGCGGGGGGACGGGACAGGAAACCTACGAGCAGTACTTC. This translates into CASGGTGQETYEQYF.

The chain couples TRBV5-8 to TRBJ2-3, with 10 nucleotides matching TRBD2. Germline-derived CDR1 and CDR2 are SGHTS and YDEGEE. The CDR3 contains 16 residues. J gave up 6 bases and V 4 bases, and 11 bases lay outside the gene matches. CDR3 region: CASSKRLAGTHDTQYF. The CDR3 DNA reads as TGTGCCAGCAGCAAGCGACTAGCGGGTACACACGATACGCAGTATTTT.

This clone has a single count. This chain uses TRBV19 with TRBJ1-1; D is uncertain. The CDR3 spans 13 residues. The V and J ends lost 1 base and 2 bases respectively, with 5 bases between them. CDR1 and CDR2 from the germline V gene are LNHDA and SQIVND (reference sequence). The CDR3 here is CASSIGQNTEAFF. DNA for the CDR3: TGTGCCAGTAGTATAGGACAAAACACTGAAGCTTTCTTT.

This clone was observed a single time. The V call is TRBV11-2, the J call TRBJ1-2; no clear D. V dropped 11 bases and J dropped 10 bases, with 17 bases sitting between them. The CDR3 spans 11 residues. Germline values: CDR1 SGHAT, CDR2 FQNNGV. The CDR3 DNA follows: TGTGCCTCCCGGTACGGGGAGGACTACACCTTC. This translates into CASRYGEDYTF.

This clone has just one count. This chain links TRBV10-3 with TRBJ1-4, with 8 bases identical to TRBD1. V dropped 0 bases and J dropped 5; count of bases not matched to a gene: 2. Germline V gene sequence: CDR1 ENHRY, CDR2 SYGVKD. This CDR3 is built from 15 residues. This CDR3 reads CAISESGTGNEKLFF. CDR3 DNA sequence: TGTGCCATCAGTGAGTCCGGGACAGGAAATGAAAAACTGTTTTTT.

The chain combines TRBV10-3 with TRBJ1-5; D call uncertain. There are 14 residues in the CDR3. V was pared by 5 bases and J by 0 bases, with 8 bases between. CDR1 is ENHRY and CDR2 is SYGVKD in the germline V gene. CDR3 loop: CAISPGISNQPQHF. CDR3 DNA: TGTGCCATCAGTCCCGGGATTAGCAATCAGCCCCAGCATTTT.

This rearrangement joins TRBV6-4 to TRBJ2-7; perhaps TRBD1 as D (6 bases). The CDR3 is made up of 13 amino acids. The V end lost 3 bases, the J end lost 3 bases, and 9 bases lay between the germline ends. Germline V gene sequence: CDR1 MRHNA, CDR2 SNTAGT. CDR3 DNA: TGTGCCAGCAGTGAGAGAGGGGGCTACGAGCAGTACTTC. Translated, it gives CASSERGGYEQYF.

V is TRBV13 and J is TRBJ2-5, with 9 bases identical to TRBD2. The CDR3 totals 15 residues. V gave up 3 bases and J gave up 4 bases; unmatched junction bases: 6. The germline gives CDR1 PRHDT, CDR2 FYEKMQ (reference sequence). This CDR3 is CASSFPSGTRETQYF. CDR3 nucleotides: TGTGCCAGCAGCTTCCCTAGCGGGACACGAGAGACCCAGTACTTC.

The chain employs TRBV11-3 and TRBJ2-3; D unclear. V lost 0 bases and J lost 0, with 4 bases in between. The CDR3 is 14 residues long. CDR1 and CDR2 (germline): SGHNT, YENEEA. For the CDR3, the DNA is TGTGCCAGCAGCTTAGATCTAAGCACAGATACGCAGTATTTT. The encoded protein is CASSLDLSTDTQYF. The variable domain in full, completed from reference TRBV11-3 and TRBJ2-3, reads EAGVVQSPRYKIIEKKQPVAFWCNPISGHNTLYWYLQNLGQGPELLIRYENEEAVDDSQLPKDRFSAERLKGVDSTLKIQPAELGDSAVYLCASSLDLSTDTQYFGPGTRLTVL.

The chain couples TRBV27 to TRBJ1-5; no firm D call. This CDR3 contains 15 residues. Trimming left V 4 bases short and J 6 bases short, with 16 bases between. The germline CDR1 and CDR2 sequences are MNHEY and SMNVEV (reference sequence). The DNA for the CDR3 is TGTGCCAGCAGTTCCCACGGGTCGGGTGGTCAGCCCCAGCATTTT. It specifies CASSSHGSGGQPQHF.

The genes are TRBV7-2 and TRBJ1-5; weak D call: TRBD1 (6 bases). Germline values: CDR1 SGHTA, CDR2 FQGNSA. This CDR3 comprises 16 residues. V was cut by 0 bases and J by 2 bases, with 11 bases left in between. The CDR3 DNA reads as TGTGCCAGCAGCTTAGCCAGGGACATAGGCAATCAGCCCCAGCATTTT. Translation: CASSLARDIGNQPQHF.

The DNA of the CDR3 is TGCAGCGTTGAGCTCGGGACAGCAGCATACAATGAGCAGTTCTTC. It yields the protein CSVELGTAAYNEQFF. The chain couples TRBV29-1 to TRBJ2-1; 7 positions agree with TRBD1. Trimming removed 3 bases from V and 4 bases from J; junction bases left unmatched: 9. CDR3 size: 15 residues. The V gene's germline CDR1 is SQVTM and CDR2 ANQGSEA.

The V and J genes are TRBV14 and TRBJ2-1; the D gene is possibly TRBD1 (6 bases). Trimming cost V 7 bases and J 2 bases, with 12 bases left between them. Germline V gives CDR1 SGHDN, CDR2 FVKESK. CDR3 length: 14 amino acids. The chain's CDR3 is CASTSGATYNEQFF. CDR3 DNA: TGTGCCAGCACCTCAGGGGCGACCTACAATGAGCAGTTCTTC.

This clone was counted once. The chain uses TRBV29-1 and TRBJ2-5; 9 nucleotides agree with TRBD1. This CDR3 has 14 residues. V trimming: 4 bases; J trimming: 3 bases; junction bases outside the gene matches: 6. The germline V gene has CDR1 SQVTM and CDR2 ANQGSEA. CDR3 protein: CSVAVTGGEETQYF. The CDR3, as DNA: TGCAGCGTTGCGGTGACAGGGGGAGAAGAGACCCAGTACTTC.

This chain uses TRBV28 with TRBJ1-1; no clear D gene. The CDR3 sequence is 11 residues long. Trimming pared 3 bases from V and 8 bases from J, leaving 7 bases between. In germline, CDR1 is MDHEN, CDR2 SYDVKM. The CDR3 here is CASSFSVEAFF. CDR3 coding DNA: TGTGCCAGCAGTTTTAGCGTAGAAGCTTTCTTT.

This chain joins TRBV10-1 and TRBJ1-3; TRBD1 is a possible D gene (5 bases). The germline V gene has CDR1 WNHNN and CDR2 SYGVQD (reference sequence). V was pared by 0 bases and J by 4 bases, with 7 bases between. The CDR3 extends over 14 amino acids. CDR3 DNA sequence: TGCGCCAGCAGTGAGTCTAGACAGGGAAACACCATATATTTT. Its protein product is CASSESRQGNTIYF.

This chain uses TRBV6-5 with TRBJ2-5; TRBD2 matches 11 bases. CDR1 MNHEY and CDR2 SVGAGI come from the germline V gene. This CDR3 has 15 amino acids. With V trimmed by 8 bases and J by 5 bases, 10 bases remained unmatched. The CDR3 protein is CASHTSGSFLETQYF. The CDR3 DNA reads TGTGCCAGCCACACTAGCGGGAGTTTCTTGGAGACCCAGTACTTC.

This chain links TRBV11-2 with TRBJ2-1; maybe TRBD1 (5 bases). Per the germline V gene, CDR1 is SGHAT and CDR2 is FQNNGV. The germline V and J ends were trimmed by 1 base and 16 bases, with 11 bases remaining between them. This CDR3 spans 11 amino acids. The CDR3 loop is CASSLAQGFFF. DNA for the CDR3: TGTGCCAGCAGCTTAGCGCAGGGATTCTTCTTC.